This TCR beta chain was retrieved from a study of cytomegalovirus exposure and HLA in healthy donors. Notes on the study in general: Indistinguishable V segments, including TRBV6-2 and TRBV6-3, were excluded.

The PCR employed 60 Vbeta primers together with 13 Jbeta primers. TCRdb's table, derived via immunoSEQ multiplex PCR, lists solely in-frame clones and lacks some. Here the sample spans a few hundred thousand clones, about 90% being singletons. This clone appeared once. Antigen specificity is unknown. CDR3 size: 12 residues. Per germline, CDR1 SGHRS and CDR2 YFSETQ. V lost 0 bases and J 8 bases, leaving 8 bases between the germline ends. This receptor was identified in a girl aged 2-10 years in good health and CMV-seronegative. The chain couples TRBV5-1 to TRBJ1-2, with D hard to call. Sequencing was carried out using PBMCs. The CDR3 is CASSLDGVGYTF. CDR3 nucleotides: TGCGCCAGCAGCTTGGACGGGGTGGGCTACACCTTC.